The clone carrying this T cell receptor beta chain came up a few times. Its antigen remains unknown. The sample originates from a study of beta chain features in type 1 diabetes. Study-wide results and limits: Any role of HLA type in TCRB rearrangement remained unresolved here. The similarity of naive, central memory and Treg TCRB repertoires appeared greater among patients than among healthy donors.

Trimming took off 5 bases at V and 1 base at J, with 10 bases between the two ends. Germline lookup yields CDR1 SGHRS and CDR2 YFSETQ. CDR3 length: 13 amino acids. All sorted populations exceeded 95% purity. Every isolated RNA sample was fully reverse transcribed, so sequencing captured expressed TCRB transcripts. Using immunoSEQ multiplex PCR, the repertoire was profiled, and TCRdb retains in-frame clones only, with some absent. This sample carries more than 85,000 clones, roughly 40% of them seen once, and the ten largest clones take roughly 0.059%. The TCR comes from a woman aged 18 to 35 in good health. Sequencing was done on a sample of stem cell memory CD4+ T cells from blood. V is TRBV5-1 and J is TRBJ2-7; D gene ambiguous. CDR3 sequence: CASSMRDSYEQYF. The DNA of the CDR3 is TGCGCCAGCAGTATGCGCGATTCCTACGAGCAGTACTTC.